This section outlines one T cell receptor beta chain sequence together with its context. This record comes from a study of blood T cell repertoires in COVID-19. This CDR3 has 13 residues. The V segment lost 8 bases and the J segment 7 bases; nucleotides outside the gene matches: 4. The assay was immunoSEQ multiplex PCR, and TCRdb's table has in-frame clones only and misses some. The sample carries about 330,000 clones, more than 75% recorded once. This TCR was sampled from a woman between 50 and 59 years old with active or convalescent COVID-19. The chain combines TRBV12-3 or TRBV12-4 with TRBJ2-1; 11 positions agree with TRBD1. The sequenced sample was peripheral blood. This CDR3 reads CASVGQGANEQFF. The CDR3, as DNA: TGTGCCAGCGTAGGACAGGGGGCGAATGAGCAGTTCTTC.